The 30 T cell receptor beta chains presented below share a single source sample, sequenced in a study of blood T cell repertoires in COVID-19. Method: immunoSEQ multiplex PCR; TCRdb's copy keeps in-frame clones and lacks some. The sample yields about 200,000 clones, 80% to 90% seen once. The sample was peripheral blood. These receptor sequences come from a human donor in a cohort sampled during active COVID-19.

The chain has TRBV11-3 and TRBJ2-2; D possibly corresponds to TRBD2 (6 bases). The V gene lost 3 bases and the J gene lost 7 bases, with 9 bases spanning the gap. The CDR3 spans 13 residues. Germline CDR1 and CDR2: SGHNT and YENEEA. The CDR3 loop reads CASSFGGIGELFF. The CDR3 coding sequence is TGTGCCAGCAGCTTTGGAGGGATCGGGGAGCTGTTTTTT.

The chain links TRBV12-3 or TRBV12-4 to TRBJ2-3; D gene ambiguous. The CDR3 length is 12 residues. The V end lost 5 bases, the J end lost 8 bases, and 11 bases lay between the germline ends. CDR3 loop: CASSASVRTQYF. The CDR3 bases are TGTGCCAGCAGTGCTTCGGTACGTACGCAGTATTTT.

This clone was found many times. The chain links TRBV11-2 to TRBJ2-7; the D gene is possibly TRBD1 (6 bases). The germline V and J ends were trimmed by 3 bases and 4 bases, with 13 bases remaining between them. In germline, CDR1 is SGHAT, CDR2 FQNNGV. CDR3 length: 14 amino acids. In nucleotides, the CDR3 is TGTGCCAGCAGCTTCTCACGTGGGACATACGAGCAGTACGTC. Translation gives CASSFSRGTYEQYV.

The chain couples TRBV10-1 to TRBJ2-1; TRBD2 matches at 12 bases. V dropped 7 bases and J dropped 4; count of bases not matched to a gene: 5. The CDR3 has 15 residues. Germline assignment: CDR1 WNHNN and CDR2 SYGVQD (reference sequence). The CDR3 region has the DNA TGCGCCAGCAAGCCCGGACTAGCGGGGTACAATGAGCAGTTCTTC. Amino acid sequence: CASKPGLAGYNEQFF.

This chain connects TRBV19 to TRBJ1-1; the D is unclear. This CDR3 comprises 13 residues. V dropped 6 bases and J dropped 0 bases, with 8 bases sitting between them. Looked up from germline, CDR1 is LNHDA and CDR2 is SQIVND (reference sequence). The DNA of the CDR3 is TGTGCCAGTAGAAGGAGCTTGAACACTGAAGCTTTCTTT. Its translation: CASRRSLNTEAFF.

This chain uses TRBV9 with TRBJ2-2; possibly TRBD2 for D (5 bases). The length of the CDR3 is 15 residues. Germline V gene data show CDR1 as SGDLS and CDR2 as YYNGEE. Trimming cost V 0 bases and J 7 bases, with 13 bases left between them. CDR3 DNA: TGTGCCAGCAGCGTAGAGGCTAGCCGGGGCGGGGAGCTGTTTTTT. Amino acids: CASSVEASRGGELFF.

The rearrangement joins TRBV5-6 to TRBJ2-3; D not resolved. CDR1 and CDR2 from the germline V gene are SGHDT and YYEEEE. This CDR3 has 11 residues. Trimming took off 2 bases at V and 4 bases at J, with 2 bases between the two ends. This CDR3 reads CASSFADTQYF. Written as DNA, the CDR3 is TGTGCCAGCAGCTTCGCAGATACGCAGTATTTT.

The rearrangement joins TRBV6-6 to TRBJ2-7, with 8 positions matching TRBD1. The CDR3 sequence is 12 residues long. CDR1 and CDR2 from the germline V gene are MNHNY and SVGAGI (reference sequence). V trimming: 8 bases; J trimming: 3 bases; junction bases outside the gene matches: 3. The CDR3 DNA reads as TGTGCCAGCGGCACAGGGGGCTACGAGCAGTACGTC. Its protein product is CASGTGGYEQYV.

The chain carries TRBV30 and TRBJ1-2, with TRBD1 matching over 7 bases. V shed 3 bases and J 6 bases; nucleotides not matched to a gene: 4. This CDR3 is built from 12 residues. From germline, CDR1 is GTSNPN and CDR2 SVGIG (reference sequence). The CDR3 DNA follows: TGTGCCTGGAGGGTTACAGGGGATGGCTACACCTTC. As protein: CAWRVTGDGYTF.

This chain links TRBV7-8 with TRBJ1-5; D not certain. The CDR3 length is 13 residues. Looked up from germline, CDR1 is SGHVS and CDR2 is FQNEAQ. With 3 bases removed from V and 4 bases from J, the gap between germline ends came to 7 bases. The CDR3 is CASSFADNQPQHF. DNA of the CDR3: TGTGCCAGCAGCTTTGCGGATAATCAGCCCCAGCATTTT.

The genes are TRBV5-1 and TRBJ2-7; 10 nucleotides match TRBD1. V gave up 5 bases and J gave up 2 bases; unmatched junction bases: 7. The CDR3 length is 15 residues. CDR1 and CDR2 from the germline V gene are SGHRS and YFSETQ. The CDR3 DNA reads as TGCGCCAGCAGAGCCGGGACAGGGGCCACCTACGAGCAGTACTTC. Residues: CASRAGTGATYEQYF.

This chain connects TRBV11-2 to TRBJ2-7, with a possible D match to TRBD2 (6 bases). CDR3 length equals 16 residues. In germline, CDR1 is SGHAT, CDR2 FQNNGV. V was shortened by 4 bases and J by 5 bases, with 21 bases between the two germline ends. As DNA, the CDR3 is TGTGCCAGCAGCTGGGCGGCAGGAGGGCATGAGAACGAGCAGTACTTC. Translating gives CASSWAAGGHENEQYF.

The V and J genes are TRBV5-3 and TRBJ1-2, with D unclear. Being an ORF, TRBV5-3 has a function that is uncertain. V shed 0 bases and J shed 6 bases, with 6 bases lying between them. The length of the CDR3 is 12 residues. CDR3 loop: CARSLGGHGYTF. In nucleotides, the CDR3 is TGTGCCAGAAGCTTGGGTGGGCATGGCTACACCTTC.

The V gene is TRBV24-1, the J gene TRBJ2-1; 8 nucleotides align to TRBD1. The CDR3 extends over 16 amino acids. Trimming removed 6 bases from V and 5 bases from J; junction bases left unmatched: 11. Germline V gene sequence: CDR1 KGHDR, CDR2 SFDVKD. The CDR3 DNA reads TGTGCCACCAGTCCGACAGGGGCCCCCTCAAACAATGAGCAGTTCTTC. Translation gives CATSPTGAPSNNEQFF.

The CDR3 protein is CAISESSGRVNEQYF. Here the CDR3 DNA reads TGTGCCATCAGTGAGTCTAGCGGGAGGGTGAACGAGCAGTACTTC. The V and J genes are TRBV10-3 and TRBJ2-7, with TRBD2 matching over 11 bases. The J segment lost 5 bases and the V segment lost 0 bases, leaving 3 bases of the junction unmatched. The CDR3 sequence is 15 residues long. Germline values: CDR1 ENHRY, CDR2 SYGVKD.

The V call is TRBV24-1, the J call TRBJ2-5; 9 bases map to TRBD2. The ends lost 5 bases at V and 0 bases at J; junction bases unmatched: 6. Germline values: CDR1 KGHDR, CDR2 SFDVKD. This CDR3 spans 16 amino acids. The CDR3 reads CATSGPSGRNQETQYF. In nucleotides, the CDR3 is TGTGCCACCAGTGGGCCCAGCGGGAGGAACCAAGAGACCCAGTACTTC.

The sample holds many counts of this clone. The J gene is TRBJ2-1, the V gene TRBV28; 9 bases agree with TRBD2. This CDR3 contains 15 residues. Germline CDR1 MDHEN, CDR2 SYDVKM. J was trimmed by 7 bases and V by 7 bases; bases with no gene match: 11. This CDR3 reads CASKGGRANRNEQFF. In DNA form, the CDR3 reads TGTGCCAGCAAGGGCGGGAGGGCCAACAGGAATGAGCAGTTCTTC. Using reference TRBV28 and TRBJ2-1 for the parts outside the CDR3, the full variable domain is DVKVTQSSRYLVKRTGEKVFLECVQDMDHENMFWYRQDPGLGLRLIYFSYDVKMKEKGDIPEGYSVSREKKERFSLILESASTNQTSMYLCASKGGRANRNEQFFGPGTRLTVL.

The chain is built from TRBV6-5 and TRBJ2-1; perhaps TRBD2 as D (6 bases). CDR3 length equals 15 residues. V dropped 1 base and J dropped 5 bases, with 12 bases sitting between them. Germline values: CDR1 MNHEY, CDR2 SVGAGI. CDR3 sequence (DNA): TGTGCCAGCAGTTACTGGGGGGAAGGTAACAATGAGCAGTTCTTC. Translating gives CASSYWGEGNNEQFF.

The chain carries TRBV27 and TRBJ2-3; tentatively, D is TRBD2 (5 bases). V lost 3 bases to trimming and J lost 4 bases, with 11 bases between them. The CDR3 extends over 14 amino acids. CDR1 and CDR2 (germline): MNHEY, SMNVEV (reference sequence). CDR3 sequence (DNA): TGTGCCAGCAGTTTGAGGAGGACCTCAGATACGCAGTATTTT. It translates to CASSLRRTSDTQYF.

DNA for the CDR3: TGTGCCAGCAGCCGTATTAGCGCCGTGGATGGGGAAAAACTGTTTTTT. Translated: CASSRISAVDGEKLFF. This chain uses TRBV7-8 with TRBJ1-4; no reliable D call. The germline gives CDR1 SGHVS, CDR2 FQNEAQ. This CDR3 is 16 amino acids long. Trimming took off 5 bases at V and 8 bases at J, with 21 bases between the two ends. Combining the CDR3 with reference TRBV7-8 and TRBJ1-4 gives the whole variable domain GAGVSQSPRYKVAKRGQDVALRCDPISGHVSLFWYQQALGQGPEFLTYFQNEAQLDKSGLPSDRFFAERPEGSVSTLKIQRTQQEDSAVYLCASSRISAVDGEKLFFGSGTQLSVL.

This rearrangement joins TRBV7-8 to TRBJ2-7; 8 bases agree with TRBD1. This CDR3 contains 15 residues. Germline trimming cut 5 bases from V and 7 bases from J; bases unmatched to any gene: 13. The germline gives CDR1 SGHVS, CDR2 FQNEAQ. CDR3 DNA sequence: TGTGCCAGCAGCGGGCAGGGGGCGATTCCGGGTGAGCAGTACGTC. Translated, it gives CASSGQGAIPGEQYV.

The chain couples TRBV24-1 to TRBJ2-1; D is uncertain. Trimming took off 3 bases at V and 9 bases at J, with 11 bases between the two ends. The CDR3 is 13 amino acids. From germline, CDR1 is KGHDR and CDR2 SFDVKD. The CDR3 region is CATSDAGRSEQFF. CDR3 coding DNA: TGTGCCACCAGTGATGCTGGGCGTAGTGAGCAGTTCTTC.

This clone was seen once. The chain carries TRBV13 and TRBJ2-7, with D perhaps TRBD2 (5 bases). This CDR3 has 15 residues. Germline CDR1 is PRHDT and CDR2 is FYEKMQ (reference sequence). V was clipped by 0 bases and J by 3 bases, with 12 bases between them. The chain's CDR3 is CASSLGSRGSYEQYF. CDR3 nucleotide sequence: TGTGCCAGCAGCTTAGGCTCACGAGGGAGCTACGAGCAGTACTTC.

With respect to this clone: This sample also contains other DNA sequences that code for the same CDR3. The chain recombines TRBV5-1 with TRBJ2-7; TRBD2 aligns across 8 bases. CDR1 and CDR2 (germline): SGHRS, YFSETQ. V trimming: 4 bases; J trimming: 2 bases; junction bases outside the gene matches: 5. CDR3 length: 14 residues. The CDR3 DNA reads TGCGCCAGCAGCCAGGCGGGGGGTACCTACGAGCAGTACTTC. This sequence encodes CASSQAGGTYEQYF.

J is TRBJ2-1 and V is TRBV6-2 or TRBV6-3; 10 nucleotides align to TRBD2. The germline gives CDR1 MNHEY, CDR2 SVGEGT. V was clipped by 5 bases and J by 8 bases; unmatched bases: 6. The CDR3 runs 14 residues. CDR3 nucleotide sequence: TGTGCCAGCAGTCTAAGCGGGAGGGCCCATGAGCAGTTCTTC. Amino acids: CASSLSGRAHEQFF.

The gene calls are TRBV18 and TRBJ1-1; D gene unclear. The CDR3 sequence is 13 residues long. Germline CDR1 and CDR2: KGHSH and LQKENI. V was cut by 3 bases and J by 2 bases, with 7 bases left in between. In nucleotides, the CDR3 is TGTGCCAGCTCACCGAACAGCAACACTGAAGCTTTCTTT. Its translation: CASSPNSNTEAFF.

CDR3 sequence (DNA): TGTGCCACCCAAGGGGTTGAGACAGATACGCAGTATTTT. The encoded protein is CATQGVETDTQYF. The chain uses TRBV24-1 and TRBJ2-3; a weak D match, TRBD1 (5 bases). CDR3 size: 13 residues. Trimming pared 9 bases from V and 3 bases from J, leaving 12 bases between. CDR1 is KGHDR, CDR2 SFDVKD, per germline.

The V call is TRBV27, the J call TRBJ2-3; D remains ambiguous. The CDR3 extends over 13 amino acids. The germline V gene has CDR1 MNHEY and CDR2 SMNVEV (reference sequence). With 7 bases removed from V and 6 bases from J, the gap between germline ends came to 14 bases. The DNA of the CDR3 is TGTGCCAGCACGAAGCGTTTCGACGATACGCAGTATTTT. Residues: CASTKRFDDTQYF.

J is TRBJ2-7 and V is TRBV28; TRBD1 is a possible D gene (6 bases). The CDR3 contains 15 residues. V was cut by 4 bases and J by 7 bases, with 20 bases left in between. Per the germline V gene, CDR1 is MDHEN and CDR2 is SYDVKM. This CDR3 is CASSYLDRLYGEQYF. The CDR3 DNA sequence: TGTGCCAGCAGTTACCTTGACAGGCTTTACGGGGAGCAGTACTTC.

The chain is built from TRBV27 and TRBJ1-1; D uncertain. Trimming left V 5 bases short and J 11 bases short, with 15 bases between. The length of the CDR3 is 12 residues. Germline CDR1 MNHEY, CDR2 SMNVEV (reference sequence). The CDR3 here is CASSPPEGTAFF. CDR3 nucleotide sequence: TGTGCCAGCAGTCCCCCCGAGGGTACGGCTTTCTTT.